The 15 T cell receptor beta chains in this list originate from one sample, sequenced in a study of T cell repertoires in cytomegalovirus infection (dated by TCRdb to the late 2010s). The run used an Illumina HiSeq 1500. The raw public data were reprocessed by TCRdb itself: fastp quality trimming at Q25, MiXCR clonotype calling, in-frame beta chains only. Rows with one shared CDR3 protein collapse into an entry with the most common genes and DNA. In this sample the table shows fewer than 550,000 distinct CDR3 sequences, roughly 31% of which occur a single time. The ten largest clones add up to roughly an eighth of the sample. The sample comprised PBMCs. The receptors come from a human donor in good health (CMV status not recorded). Some clones in this sample may be carry-over from other donors' samples.

In its sample, this clonotype was seen once. A clone one base away is much larger, so this may be a read error. Because it lacks the conserved phenylalanine or tryptophan at the end, this CDR3 is likely a read error. This chain links TRBV7-6 with TRBJ2-3; D perhaps matches TRBD2 (6 bases). Per the germline V gene, CDR1 is SGHVS and CDR2 is FNYEAQ. The germline V and J ends were trimmed by 4 bases and 5 bases, with 13 bases remaining between them. The CDR3 consists of 14 residues. This chain's CDR3 is CASSSLGGEDTQYL. The CDR3 DNA follows: TGTGCCAGCAGCTCCCTGGGCGGGGAAGATACGCAGTATTTG.

This clonotype was counted only a few times. The V and J genes are TRBV25-1 and TRBJ2-1; the D gene is possibly TRBD2 (6 bases). The V end lost 1 base, the J end lost 7 bases, and 17 bases lay between the germline ends. The germline V gene has CDR1 MGHDK and CDR2 SYGVNS. The CDR3 sequence is 16 residues long. As DNA, the CDR3 is TGTGCCAGCAGTGAATCCTCGAAACAGGCGGGAAATGAGCAGTTCTTC. Translation: CASSESSKQAGNEQFF.

The chain employs TRBV28 and TRBJ2-2; tentative D call: TRBD1 (6 bases). Germline CDR1 is MDHEN and CDR2 is SYDVKM. V was trimmed by 3 bases and J by 2 bases, leaving 10 bases between them. CDR3 length: 15 residues. CDR3 amino acids: CASSLGHVNTGELFF. The CDR3 nucleotides are TGTGCCAGCAGTTTGGGACACGTAAACACCGGGGAGCTGTTTTTT. Complete variable domain (other parts from reference TRBV28 and TRBJ2-2): DVKVTQSSRYLVKRTGEKVFLECVQDMDHENMFWYRQDPGLGLRLIYFSYDVKMKEKGDIPEGYSVSREKKERFSLILESASTNQTSMYLCASSLGHVNTGELFFGEGSRLTVL.

V gene TRBV20-1 combines with J gene TRBJ2-5; the match to TRBD2 covers 10 bases. V shed 5 bases and J 5 bases; nucleotides not matched to a gene: 8. This CDR3 spans 14 amino acids. Germline CDR1 DFQATT, CDR2 SNEGSKA (reference sequence). In DNA, the CDR3 is TGCAGTGCTCATCCCCGGGGACTAGCGGAGACCCAGTACTTC. It specifies CSAHPRGLAETQYF.

With regard to this clonotype: Its ends do not fully match the called genes, so a read error is possible. The chain employs TRBV4-1 and TRBJ2-2; 9 nucleotides align to TRBD2. The CDR3 totals 15 residues. In germline, CDR1 is MGHRA, CDR2 YSYEKL. This CDR3 reads CSSSAGLAKTGELFF. Written as DNA, the CDR3 is TGCTCCAGCAGCGCGGGACTAGCCAAAACCGGGGAGCTGTTTTTT.

This clonotype appeared once. The chain joins TRBV12-3 or TRBV12-4 to TRBJ2-3, with 9 bases lining up with TRBD1. V shed 6 bases, J shed 4 bases, and the junction held 5 bases outside the gene matches. The CDR3 runs 14 residues. The CDR3 nucleotides are TGTGCCAGCAGGACGGGACAGGGCCCAGATACGCAGTATTTT. It encodes CASRTGQGPDTQYF.

This clonotype has just a few counts. The chain has TRBV24-1 and TRBJ2-1; a weak D match, TRBD1 (7 bases). The V end was cut by 5 bases, the J end by 8 bases, with 12 bases between. The CDR3 contains 13 residues. The germline V gene has CDR1 KGHDR and CDR2 SFDVKD. For the CDR3, the DNA is TGTGCCACCAGTGGAGGAGGGGGCCATGAGCAGTTCTTC. It is translated as CATSGGGGHEQFF.

The CDR3 loop reads CSARLAREQYF. CDR3 coding DNA: TGCAGTGCCAGACTAGCTCGCGAGCAGTACTTC. The V gene is TRBV20-1, the J gene TRBJ2-7, with 7 bases lining up with TRBD2. The V segment lost 6 bases and the J segment 6 bases; nucleotides outside the gene matches: 5. The germline CDR1 and CDR2 sequences are DFQATT and SNEGSKA (reference sequence). The CDR3 runs to 11 residues.

This chain connects TRBV30 to TRBJ2-2; unclear D gene. V was shortened by 4 bases and J by 7 bases, with 10 bases between the two germline ends. The length of the CDR3 is 12 residues. Looked up from germline, CDR1 is GTSNPN and CDR2 is SVGIG (reference sequence). CDR3 sequence: CAWMQQVGELFF. CDR3 bases: TGTGCCTGGATGCAGCAGGTCGGGGAGCTGTTTTTT.

Regarding this clonotype: A clone one base away is much larger, so this may be a read error. The CDR3 does not close with the conserved phenylalanine or tryptophan, likely indicating a read error. The rearrangement joins TRBV19 to TRBJ2-5; D is undetermined. Germline V gene lookup returns CDR1 LNHDA and CDR2 SQIVND (reference sequence). V was shortened by 6 bases and J by 5 bases, with 19 bases between the two germline ends. This CDR3 contains 15 residues. CDR3 region: CASRAMDLQAETQYL. The CDR3 DNA is TGTGCCAGTAGAGCAATGGACCTCCAAGCGGAGACCCAGTACTTA.

The rearrangement joins TRBV6-1 to TRBJ2-3; possible D gene TRBD2, 6 bases. V was shortened by 2 bases and J by 1 base, with 13 bases between the two germline ends. The CDR3 extends over 16 amino acids. CDR1 is MNHNS, CDR2 SASEGT, per germline. CDR3 sequence reads: CASSETGGMGTDTQYF. CDR3 nucleotides: TGTGCCAGCAGTGAAACAGGAGGGATGGGCACAGATACGCAGTATTTT.

This chain joins TRBV27 and TRBJ1-6; no reliable D call. The V end lost 0 bases, the J end lost 6 bases, and 3 bases lay between the germline ends. Germline values: CDR1 MNHEY, CDR2 SMNVEV (reference sequence). The CDR3 is 13 amino acids. CDR3 region: CASSLSFNSPLHF. CDR3 sequence (DNA): TGTGCCAGCAGTTTATCATTTAATTCACCCCTCCACTTT.

This clonotype occurred many times. The chain combines TRBV7-3 with TRBJ2-1, with TRBD1 as a possible D gene (5 bases). The length of the CDR3 is 16 residues. With 3 bases removed from V and 0 bases from J, the gap between germline ends came to 12 bases. The germline V gene encodes CDR1 SGHTA and CDR2 FQGTGA. The CDR3 DNA reads TGTGCCAGCAGCTTCCGTGGACACAGCTCCTACAATGAGCAGTTCTTC. Translation gives CASSFRGHSSYNEQFF.

This chain connects TRBV7-9 to TRBJ2-4; TRBD2 aligns across 10 bases. The V gene's germline CDR1 is SEHNR and CDR2 FQNEAQ (reference sequence). With 5 bases clipped from V and 3 bases from J, the junction kept 4 bases outside the gene matches. The CDR3 length is 15 residues. CDR3 DNA: TGTGCCAGCAGCACCTGGACTAGCGGCAAAAACATTCAGTACTTC. It is translated as CASSTWTSGKNIQYF.

There are many counts of this clonotype. The gene calls are TRBV7-2 and TRBJ2-2; 8 bases are shared with TRBD2. There are 18 residues in the CDR3. J was trimmed by 0 bases and V by 2 bases; bases with no gene match: 8. CDR1 is SGHTA and CDR2 is FQGNSA in the germline V gene. In DNA form, the CDR3 reads TGTGCCAGCAGCTTAAGATTGGCGGGGGGAACGAACACCGGGGAGCTGTTTTTT. Translation: CASSLRLAGGTNTGELFF.